The present entry profiles one TCR beta chain with its context. Its antigen is currently not known. The input lacks base qualities; no much larger clone sits a single base away. Measured from the cysteine to the phenylalanine, the CDR3 is 14 residues long. Only the CDR3 portion is preserved as DNA: 42 bases, with reading frame beginning at the first base. The germline V gene sets CDR1 to SGHAT and CDR2 to FQNNGV. V drops 5 bases and J drops 4 bases, leaving 14 bases in between. Preparation of the library involved the immunoSEQ multiplex PCR assay. The table comes from immuneACCESS by way of TCRdb, which keeps in-frame sequences with V and J called. Part of the clones is missing from these tables; in studies checked, under half for an unresolved V gene and the rest for unknown reasons. A total of about 130,000 clones appear in this sample, around 94% of them only once. The ten largest account for 14% of the sample.

This sample was taken from a study of control samples from healthy donors and cancer patients (dated by TCRdb to the early 2020s). The sample taken for sequencing was PBMCs. This clonotype originated in a man aged 60 to 69 with colorectal cancer. The sequence is built from TRBV11-2 and TRBJ2-5, with the D call perhaps TRBD1 or TRBD2, as 6 bases match in each case. The DNA sequence is given as TGTGCCAGCAGCCCACTTCGGGGGCTAGAGACCCAGTACTTC. This codes for CASSPLRGLETQYF.